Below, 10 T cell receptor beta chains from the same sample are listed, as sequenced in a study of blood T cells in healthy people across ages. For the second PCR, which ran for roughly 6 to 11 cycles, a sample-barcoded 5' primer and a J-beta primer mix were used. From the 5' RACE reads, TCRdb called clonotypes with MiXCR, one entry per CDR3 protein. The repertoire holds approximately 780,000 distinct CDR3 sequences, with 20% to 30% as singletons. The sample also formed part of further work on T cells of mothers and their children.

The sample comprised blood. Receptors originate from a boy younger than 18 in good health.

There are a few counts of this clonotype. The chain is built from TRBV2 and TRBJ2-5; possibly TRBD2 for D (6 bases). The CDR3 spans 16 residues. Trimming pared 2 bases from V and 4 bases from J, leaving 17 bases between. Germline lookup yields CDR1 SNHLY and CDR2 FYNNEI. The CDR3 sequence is CASSEQGSMGGETQYF. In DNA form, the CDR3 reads TGTGCCAGCAGTGAACAGGGTAGTATGGGAGGAGAGACCCAGTACTTC.

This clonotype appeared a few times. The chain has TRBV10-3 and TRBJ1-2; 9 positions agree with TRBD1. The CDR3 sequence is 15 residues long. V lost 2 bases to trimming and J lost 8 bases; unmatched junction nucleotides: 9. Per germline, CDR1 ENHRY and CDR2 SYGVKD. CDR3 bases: TGTGCCATCAGTGAGAGCAGGGGACAGGGTGGAGGCTACACCTTC. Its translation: CAISESRGQGGGYTF.

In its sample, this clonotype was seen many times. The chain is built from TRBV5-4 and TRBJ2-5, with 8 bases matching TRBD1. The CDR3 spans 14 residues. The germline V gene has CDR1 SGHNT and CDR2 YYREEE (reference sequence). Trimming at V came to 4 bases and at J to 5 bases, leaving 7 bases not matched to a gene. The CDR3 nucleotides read TGTGCCAGCAGCCCTCAGGGGGCGGTGGAGACCCAGTACTTC. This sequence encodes CASSPQGAVETQYF.

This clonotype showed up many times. The CDR3 region has the DNA TGTGCCAGCAGTCGGGGAACAGGGGGCGAGGAGACCCAGTACTTC. Its translation is CASSRGTGGEETQYF. V and J are TRBV28 and TRBJ2-5; TRBD1 agrees at 9 bases. Germline V CDR1 and CDR2: MDHEN, SYDVKM. The CDR3 totals 15 residues. The V segment lost 5 bases and the J segment 5 bases; nucleotides outside the gene matches: 9.

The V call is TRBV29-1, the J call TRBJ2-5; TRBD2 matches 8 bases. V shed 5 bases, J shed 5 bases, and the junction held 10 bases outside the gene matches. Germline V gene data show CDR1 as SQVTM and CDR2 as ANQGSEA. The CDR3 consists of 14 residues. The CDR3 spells CSVYGGGAGETQYF. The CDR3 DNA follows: TGCAGCGTTTACGGGGGGGGTGCAGGGGAGACCCAGTACTTC.

The CDR3 sequence: CASSHGGDTEAFF. The CDR3 coding sequence is TGTGCCAGCTCGCATGGAGGGGACACTGAAGCTTTCTTT. The chain combines TRBV18 with TRBJ1-1; D perhaps matches TRBD1 (5 bases). The V end lost 6 bases, the J end lost 3 bases, and 11 bases lay between the germline ends. The CDR3 is 13 residues long. Germline V gene sequence: CDR1 KGHSH, CDR2 LQKENI.

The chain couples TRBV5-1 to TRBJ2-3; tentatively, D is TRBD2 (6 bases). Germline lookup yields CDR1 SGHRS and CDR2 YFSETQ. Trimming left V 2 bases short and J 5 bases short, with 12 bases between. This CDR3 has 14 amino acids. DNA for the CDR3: TGCGCCAGCAGCTTAGGAGGGGCCCTAGATACGCAGTATTTT. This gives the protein CASSLGGALDTQYF.

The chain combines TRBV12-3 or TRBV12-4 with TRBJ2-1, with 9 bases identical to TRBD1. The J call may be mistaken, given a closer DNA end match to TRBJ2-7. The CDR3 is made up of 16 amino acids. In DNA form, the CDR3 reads TGTGCCAGCAGTTCACCTTCCGGGACAGGGTTAAACGAGCAGTACTTC. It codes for CASSSPSGTGLNEQYF.

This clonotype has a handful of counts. CDR3 coding DNA: TGTGCCAGCAGCCAGATGGGGAGCGGGTCCTGGGATGAGCAGTTCTTC. Protein sequence: CASSQMGSGSWDEQFF. The genes are TRBV7-9 and TRBJ2-5, with D tentatively TRBD2 (6 bases). The end of the DNA is better explained by TRBJ2-1, so the J call may be wrong. Germline V gives CDR1 SEHNR, CDR2 FQNEAQ (reference sequence). The length of the CDR3 is 16 residues.

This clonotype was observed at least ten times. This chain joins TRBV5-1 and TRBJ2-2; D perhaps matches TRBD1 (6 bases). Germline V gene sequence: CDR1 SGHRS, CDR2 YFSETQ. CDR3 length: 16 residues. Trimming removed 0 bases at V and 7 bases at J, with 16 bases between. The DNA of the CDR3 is TGCGCCAGCAGCTTGGAAGGCACAGGGCAGAACGGGGAGCTGTTTTTT. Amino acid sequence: CASSLEGTGQNGELFF.